This T cell receptor (beta chain) came from a study of blood T cell repertoires in COVID-19. Repertoires were generated with immunoSEQ multiplex PCR, while TCRdb's copy carries only in-frame clones and drops some. The table lists hundreds of thousands of clones, roughly 88% of them singletons, with roughly 2% in the top ten. In its sample, this clone was seen once. Individuals aged about 18 to 90 years were recruited from fewer than 25 US areas. Assignments of participants to cohorts depended upon their own reported clinical history. The study counted Cohort 3 donors as recovered given two negative PCRs, clearance, or symptom resolution. The sequence derives from a woman between 50 and 59 years old who had recovered from COVID-19. Sequenced sample: PBMCs or T cells enriched from blood (not recorded which).

The CDR3 sequence: CASSWGGPGTQYF. CDR3 in DNA: TGTGCCAGCAGCTGGGGCGGACCGGGGACCCAGTACTTC. The chain joins TRBV25-1 to TRBJ2-5; possibly TRBD1 for D (5 bases). This CDR3 is built from 13 residues. Germline CDR1 and CDR2: MGHDK and SYGVNS. V lost 6 bases, J lost 7 bases, and 15 bases lay in between.